This TCR beta chain emerged from a study of cytomegalovirus exposure and HLA in healthy donors. CDR1 is SGHNT, CDR2 YYREEE, per germline (reference sequence). The CDR3 sequence is 20 residues long. The V segment lost 2 bases and the J segment 6 bases; nucleotides outside the gene matches: 21. Assay: immunoSEQ multiplex PCR; the TCRdb copy retains only in-frame clones and omits some. The sample gives roughly 130,000 clones, about nine tenths of which show up once; 1.4% is in the top ten. The chain carries TRBV5-4 and TRBJ2-2; 8 bases fit TRBD2. Sequences were obtained from PBMCs. This TCR was recovered from a man aged 25 to 40 in good health and CMV-seronegative. CDR3 nucleotide sequence: TGTGCCAGCAGCTTTCCTTTAGCGGGATTGGAGACGGGAGTTCCCGGGGAGCTGTTTTTT. Translated: CASSFPLAGLETGVPGELFF. Filled out from reference TRBV5-4 and TRBJ2-2, the complete variable domain reads ETGVTQSPTHLIKTRGQQVTLRCSSQSGHNTVSWYQQALGQGPQFIFQYYREEENGRGNFPPRFSGLQFPNYSSELNVNALELDDSALYLCASSFPLAGLETGVPGELFFGEGSRLTVL.